This T cell receptor beta chain was found in a study of follicular helper T cells after annual influenza vaccination. Produced via immunoSEQ multiplex PCR; TCRdb's table is partial and in-frame only. Here the sample spans about 2,100 clones, about four fifths being singletons. The germline V gene encodes CDR1 LNHDA and CDR2 SQIVND (reference sequence). Between the trimmed V and J ends, which lost 4 bases and 7 bases, there was a span of 16 bases. CDR3 length: 14 residues. This clone appeared a few times. The time point is: 2015-2016 season, 7 days after influenza vaccination. The source material was CXCR5+ CD38- circulating T follicular helper cells from blood, sampled 7 days after influenza vaccination. The subset denotes: circulating Tfh, non-naive CD4+CXCR5+PD-1+ (ICOS+CD38+ or ICOS-CD38-). The chain combines TRBV19 with TRBJ1-2; no definite D call. This receptor was taken from an adult who received the influenza vaccine. Here the CDR3 reads CASSTEARWGGYTF. The CDR3 nucleotides read TGTGCCAGTAGTACGGAGGCCCGATGGGGTGGCTACACCTTC.